The present entry profiles one TCR beta chain with its context. The antigen remains unidentified. The time point is: cycle 4 day 1 (C4D1), after more than 5 weeks of nivolumab. Each patient relapsed following autologous stem cell transplantation, and prior brentuximab vedotin exposure differed. Germline lookup yields CDR1 MNHEY and CDR2 SVGAGI. This CDR3 contains 14 residues. The V gene lost 5 bases and the J gene lost 2 bases, with 12 bases spanning the gap. The data were taken from a study of PD-1 blockade in classical Hodgkin lymphoma. General study findings and limits: CD4+ TCR diversity rose significantly by C4D1, and CD8+ TCR diversity did not. Relative to healthy donors, newly diagnosed patients reportedly had lower baseline TCR diversity, which was reported as lower still in relapsed/refractory patients. Patients were excluded if nivolumab began under 1 year after ASCT (the autologous transplant).

Produced via immunoSEQ multiplex PCR; TCRdb's table is partial and in-frame only. Among 99,000 or so clones listed, roughly 89% were seen once. Specimen: peripheral blood mononuclear cells (PBMCs), collected before the fourth cycle of nivolumab. The source is a human donor with classical Hodgkin lymphoma. The rearrangement joins TRBV6-5 to TRBJ1-2; D is unresolved. Here the CDR3 reads CASSGVVPNYGYTF. The DNA of the CDR3 is TGTGCCAGCAGTGGGGTTGTCCCCAACTATGGCTACACCTTC.